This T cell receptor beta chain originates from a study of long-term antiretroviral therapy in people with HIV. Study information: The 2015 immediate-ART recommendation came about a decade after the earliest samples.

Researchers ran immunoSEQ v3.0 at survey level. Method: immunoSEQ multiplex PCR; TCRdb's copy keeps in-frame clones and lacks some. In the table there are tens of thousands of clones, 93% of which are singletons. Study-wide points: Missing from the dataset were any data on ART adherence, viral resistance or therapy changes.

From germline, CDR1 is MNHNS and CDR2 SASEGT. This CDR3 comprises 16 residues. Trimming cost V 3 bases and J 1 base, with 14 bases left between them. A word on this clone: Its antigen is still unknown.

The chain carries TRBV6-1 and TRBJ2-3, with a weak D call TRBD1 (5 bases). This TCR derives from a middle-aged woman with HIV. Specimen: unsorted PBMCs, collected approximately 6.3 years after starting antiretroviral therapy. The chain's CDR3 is CASSDGRVAGTDTQYF. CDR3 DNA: TGTGCCAGCAGTGACGGCAGGGTTGCGGGCACAGATACGCAGTATTTT.